This TCR beta chain was profiled in a study of human T cells and chemical hapten exposure. Study-level findings and limits: Patch test score was positively correlated with the counts of PT1 expanded TCRs. Expanded TCR sets contained significantly more large CDR3 similarity clusters than controls.

The CDR3 is made up of 14 amino acids. V lost 3 bases, J lost 2 bases, and 9 bases lay in between. Per germline, CDR1 MDHEN and CDR2 SYDVKM. TCRdb re-called the RACE reads with MiXCR, one entry per CDR3 protein. The sample consists of more than 150,000 distinct CDR3 sequences, around 30% of them appearing once. Specified time point: pre-sensitization, week 0. Treatment indicated: therapeutic diphenylcyclopropenone sensitization with weekly scalp DPC. Prior to application of each patch test, blood was drawn. This clonotype was seen a handful of times. Its specificity is unknown. The gene calls are TRBV28 and TRBJ2-3; unclear D gene. The sequenced sample was whole blood, obtained in connection with sensitization to the hapten diphenylcyclopropenone (DPC). This TCR came from a woman in her twenties or thirties with alopecia areata. Some clones in this sample may be carry-over from other donors' samples. The CDR3 protein is CASSFRQITDTQYF. The CDR3 DNA reads TGTGCCAGCAGTTTTCGGCAGATCACAGATACGCAGTATTTT. The full variable domain, in which reference TRBV28 and TRBJ2-3 provide the parts outside the CDR3, is DVKVTQSSRYLVKRTGEKVFLECVQDMDHENMFWYRQDPGLGLRLIYFSYDVKMKEKGDIPEGYSVSREKKERFSLILESASTNQTSMYLCASSFRQITDTQYFGPGTRLTVL.